This entry lists 3 T cell receptor beta chains sequenced from one sample in a study of cytomegalovirus exposure and HLA in healthy donors. Primers included in the PCR were 60 Vbeta and 13 Jbeta primers. TCRdb's table, derived via immunoSEQ multiplex PCR, lists solely in-frame clones and lacks some. The sample lists tens of thousands of clones; approximately 79% were seen once. Source material: PBMCs. The receptors were sampled from a woman between 18 and 30 years old in good health and CMV-seropositive.

The rearrangement joins TRBV7-9 to TRBJ1-2; D is ambiguous. Germline lookup yields CDR1 SEHNR and CDR2 FQNEAQ (reference sequence). V was shortened by 8 bases and J by 1 base, with 14 bases between the two germline ends. CDR3 size: 14 residues. The CDR3 DNA reads as TGTGCCAGCCGCGACGGGCGGGATAACTATGGCTACACCTTC. The encoded protein is CASRDGRDNYGYTF.

This chain connects TRBV28 to TRBJ2-5; 8 bases align to TRBD2. Germline V gene lookup returns CDR1 MDHEN and CDR2 SYDVKM. Losses at the gene ends were 8 bases for V and 14 bases for J; bases not matched to a gene: 19. The CDR3 contains 14 residues. The CDR3 loop reads CASGTPGLVDPTYF. The DNA of the CDR3 is TGTGCCAGCGGTACCCCGGGACTAGTCGATCCGACCTACTTC. Combining the CDR3 with reference TRBV28 and TRBJ2-5 gives the whole variable domain DVKVTQSSRYLVKRTGEKVFLECVQDMDHENMFWYRQDPGLGLRLIYFSYDVKMKEKGDIPEGYSVSREKKERFSLILESASTNQTSMYLCASGTPGLVDPTYFGPGTRLLVL.

This chain uses TRBV30 with TRBJ1-2; no reliable D call. The V end lost 0 bases, the J end lost 6 bases, and 8 bases lay between the germline ends. Per the germline V gene, CDR1 is GTSNPN and CDR2 is SVGIG (reference sequence). The CDR3 covers 12 residues. The CDR3 region is CAWSVGPHGYTF. In DNA, the CDR3 is TGTGCCTGGAGTGTTGGGCCCCATGGCTACACCTTC.